These T cell receptor beta chains were read from a single sample in a study of T cell repertoires in cytomegalovirus infection. TCRdb reprocessed the reads via MiXCR and lists one record per CDR3 protein. The sample has approximately 180,000 distinct CDR3 sequences, 17% seen once. The sequenced sample was CD8+ T cells from PBMCs. These receptors were taken from a human donor in good health (CMV status not recorded). Some clones in this sample may be carry-over from other donors' samples. Both conserved end residues are part of each CDR3. Each record gives: V gene, J gene, D gene, clone size, CDR3 protein, CDR3 DNA. D genes are given only for firm matches. Size is omitted from some rows. Given values are once, few, many or a class for expanded clones.

>TRBV7-6|TRBJ2-3|-|-
CASSSNRDGTDTQYF
TGTGCCAGCAGCTCCAACCGGGACGGCACAGATACGCAGTATTTT
>TRBV6-4|TRBJ2-1|TRBD2|-
CASSRLAGDGNEQFF
TGTGCCAGCAGTCGTTTAGCGGGGGACGGGAATGAGCAGTTCTTC
>TRBV14|TRBJ1-4|-|few
CASSQEGALNEKLFF
TGTGCCAGCAGCCAAGAGGGGGCCCTTAATGAAAAACTGTTTTTT
>TRBV12-3/TRBV12-4|TRBJ2-3|TRBD1|-
CASSPGTGLFTDTQYF
TGTGCCAGCAGCCCCGGGACAGGCCTCTTCACAGATACGCAGTATTTT
>TRBV25-1|TRBJ1-2|-|few
CASSDGVLLNRVRTDYGYTF
TGTGCCAGCAGTGATGGGGTCCTCCTAAACCGGGTAAGGACGGACTATGGCTACACCTTC
>TRBV7-2|TRBJ2-1|TRBD2|-
CASSLWTSGGTYNEQFF
TGTGCCAGCAGCCTCTGGACTAGCGGGGGGACCTACAATGAGCAGTTCTTC
>TRBV12-3/TRBV12-4|TRBJ1-1|TRBD1|-
CASTTAGGMDTEAFF
TGTGCCAGCACTACCGCAGGGGGAATGGACACTGAAGCTTTCTTT
>TRBV5-6|TRBJ2-7|-|-
CASSAGTGREQYF
TGTGCCAGCAGTGCTGGAACCGGGCGCGAGCAGTACTTC
>TRBV19|TRBJ2-5|TRBD1|-
CASRDRGNQETQYF
TGTGCCAGCCGGGACAGGGGGAACCAAGAGACCCAGTACTTC
>TRBV6-6|TRBJ1-5|-|few
CASSYPGQSNQPQHF
TGTGCCAGCAGTTACCCAGGACAGTCAAATCAGCCCCAGCATTTT
>TRBV11-2|TRBJ2-7|-|-
CASSFARTHYEQYF
TGTGCCAGCAGCTTCGCCAGGACACACTACGAGCAGTACTTC
>TRBV29-1|TRBJ2-5|-|many
CSVELPAWETQYF
TGCAGCGTTGAACTCCCAGCCTGGGAGACCCAGTACTTC
>TRBV6-2/TRBV6-3|TRBJ2-1|-|few
CASSPPGALDEQFF
TGTGCCAGCAGCCCCCCCGGGGCCCTCGATGAGCAGTTCTTC
>TRBV11-2|TRBJ2-7|-|-
CASSTAVEQYF
TGTGCCAGCTCCACAGCGGTCGAGCAGTACTTC
>TRBV5-5|TRBJ2-7|-|few
CASSLPGRLHEQYF
TGTGCCAGCAGCTTGCCTGGGCGGCTACACGAGCAGTACTTC
>TRBV5-1|TRBJ2-5|-|-
CASSSTVQETQYF
TGCGCCAGCAGTAGTACAGTACAAGAGACCCAGTACTTC
>TRBV29-1|TRBJ2-6|-|-
CSVEGPSGANVLTF
TGCAGCGTTGAGGGTCCCTCTGGGGCCAACGTCCTGACTTTC
>TRBV29-1|TRBJ2-1|TRBD1|-
CSSPGQGKDRSYNEQFF
TGCAGCTCACCGGGACAGGGGAAAGACCGCTCCTACAATGAGCAGTTCTTC
>TRBV7-9|TRBJ1-1|-|few
CASSSIRSRKNTEAFF
TGTGCCAGCAGCTCAATACGTTCCAGGAAGAACACTGAAGCTTTCTTT
>TRBV29-1|TRBJ2-2|TRBD1|-
CSVDRESTGELFF
TGCAGCGTCGACAGGGAAAGCACCGGGGAGCTGTTTTTT
>TRBV29-1|TRBJ1-1|-|few
CSVESRGSENTEAFF
TGCAGCGTTGAATCTCGGGGAAGTGAGAACACTGAAGCTTTCTTT
>TRBV7-3|TRBJ2-2|-|few
CASSTPRDGPNTGELFF
TGTGCCAGCAGCACCCCCCGGGACGGCCCCAACACCGGGGAGCTGTTTTTT
>TRBV9|TRBJ1-2|TRBD1|-
CASSVAQTGSVGYTF
TGTGCCAGCAGCGTAGCCCAGACAGGGTCCGTCGGCTACACCTTC
>TRBV7-9|TRBJ1-1|-|-
CASSFLGGENTEAFF
TGTGCCAGCAGCTTTTTGGGGGGGGAGAACACTGAAGCTTTCTTT
>TRBV29-1|TRBJ2-7|-|-
CSVPWGAYEQYF
TGCAGCGTGCCGTGGGGTGCCTACGAGCAGTACTTC
>TRBV12-3/TRBV12-4|TRBJ2-7|-|-
CASSFVPTSWIYEQYF
TGTGCCAGCAGTTTTGTTCCGACCTCATGGATCTACGAGCAGTACTTC
>TRBV20-1|TRBJ2-7|-|-
CSARDRGSGYEQYF
TGCAGTGCTAGAGATCGGGGTAGCGGCTACGAGCAGTACTTC
>TRBV7-9|TRBJ2-2|TRBD2|-
CAPLGEGTGELFF
TGTGCCCCACTCGGGGAGGGAACCGGGGAGCTGTTTTTT
>TRBV7-3|TRBJ2-5|TRBD1|-
CASSSSGTGPETQYF
TGTGCCAGCAGCTCCTCCGGGACAGGGCCAGAGACCCAGTACTTC
>TRBV7-8|TRBJ2-2|TRBD2|-
CASSLVTLAGGTNTGELFF
TGTGCCAGCAGCTTAGTAACGCTAGCGGGGGGTACGAACACCGGGGAGCTGTTTTTT
>TRBV28|TRBJ1-2|TRBD1|few
CASTITGTGNYGYTF
TGTGCCAGCACCATCACCGGGACAGGGAACTATGGCTACACCTTC